This record covers a single TCR beta chain. The antigen this receptor binds is unknown. Base qualities are missing; no much larger clone stands one base away. These data come from a study of blood T cell repertoires in COVID-19 (dated by TCRdb to between 2020 and 2021). Study-level background: Collaborator samples came from the United States, Italy and Spain and covered acute and convalescent phases of COVID-19. Deeply sampled blood TCRbeta repertoires from subjects exposed to, actively infected with, or recovered from COVID-19 were included in the dataset. The prospective study material was composed of cDNA or gDNA derived from T cells, B-cell-depleted T cells, or PBMCs. The repertoires were released in a freely available public database intended as a resource for research on the immune response to SARS-CoV-2. Samples came from the ongoing ImmuneRACE study (first 160 participants) plus 1,254 subjects from 6 global collaborators. A de-identified subject ID, COVID-19 status, age in years and sex were almost always included in the sample metadata. Where HLA class I and class II types were available, the types were taken from metadata supplied by the sample provider, not from assay-based typing.

TCRbeta CDR3 regions were amplified from genomic DNA by means of the immunoSEQ Assay, a bias-controlled multiplex PCR. As for how the authors treated the data: Nucleated cell counts per sample were estimated from amplification of reference gene primers within the assay. To quantify the absolute abundance of each unique TCRbeta CDR3 rearrangement, sequence reads were collapsed and filtered. For each sample, productive Simpson clonality was calculated as the square root of Simpson's diversity index across productive rearrangements. TCRdb obtained this table from immuneACCESS and retained in-frame rearrangements with V and J assigned. These tables miss some clones; where compared with another copy, unresolved V genes account for less than half of the shortfall, and the remainder is unexplained. V and J calls and clone size are given by that table; D and trimming were obtained from the DNA. This sample comprises about 74,000 clones, roughly 90% of them detected only once. Roughly 1.5% of the sample comes from the top ten.

The full study reports these points: How much clinical and demographic metadata was included differed by source and by participant, and the metadata was provided uncurated.

The junction shows trimming of 0 bases on V and 2 bases on J, and the gene matches do not reach 1 base of it. Via the germline V gene (reference sequence), CDR1 is LGHDT and CDR2 YNNKEL. There are 14 amino acids in the CDR3, from cysteine to phenylalanine inclusive. The DNA shown is the 42-base CDR3, in frame from base 1. The collaborating institutions used their own protocols to collect whole blood in K2EDTA tubes. For TCRbeta analysis, collaborators shipped samples in one of three forms: frozen whole blood, isolated PBMCs, or DNA extracted from either of those sample types. The TCR sequence derives from a man between 45 and 60 years old with acute or convalescent COVID-19. Sequencing was carried out using peripheral blood. The V gene is TRBV3-1 (or the pseudogene TRBV3-2) and the J gene is TRBJ2-7, with 7 bases aligning to TRBD1. At the DNA level, the sequence is TGTGCCAGCAGCCAAGAACAGGGGACCTACGAGCAGTACTTC. The resulting protein is CASSQEQGTYEQYF.